The T cell receptor (beta chain) under discussion was sequenced for a study of identical twins. V lost 3 bases, J lost 2 bases, and 12 bases stayed unmatched. This CDR3 is built from 17 residues. Germline assignment: CDR1 LNHNV and CDR2 YYDKDF (reference sequence). TCRdb re-called the 5' RACE reads with MiXCR, one entry per CDR3 protein. The sample yields 500,000 or so distinct CDR3 sequences, around 20% seen once. Study-wide results and caveats: The conclusions drew on cross-sectional statistical analysis instead of tracking the same donors.

A remark on this clonotype: Its antigen is unknown.

A further study also used this sample, focusing on T cells expressing NK-cell markers. From that second work: According to the study, TCR beta repertoires originated from sorted CD3+CD56+NKG2C+, CD3+CD56+NKG2C- and CD3+CD56-NKG2C+ T cells. The study found these clonotypes also leading the CD3+CD56-NKG2C+ fraction in a few donors.

The sequence was collected from a woman in her late teens or twenties in good health. Sequencing was done on a sample of CD4+ T cells sorted from blood. The rearrangement uses TRBV15 and TRBJ2-7, with TRBD2 matching 8 bases. The CDR3 bases are TGTGCCACCAGCAGTCTGGTAAGGCGGGAGGCAACCTACGAGCAGTACTTC. Protein: CATSSLVRREATYEQYF.